This T cell receptor beta chain stems from a study of shared clonotypes between healthy human individuals. Study-level results: With few donors, the genetic and exposure-history diversity represented was limited.

The protocol was immunoSEQ multiplex PCR, while the TCRdb copy is restricted to in-frame clones and leaves out a portion. The sample lists about 2.4 million clones; roughly 93% were seen once. With regard to this clone: The antigen is not known.

Germline V gene sequence: CDR1 KGHSH, CDR2 LQKENI. The CDR3 runs to 15 residues. V shed 3 bases and J 7 bases; nucleotides not matched to a gene: 8. What was sequenced was naive CD4+ T cells from PBMCs. Subset reported: CD45RA+ positively selected. The rearrangement uses TRBV18 and TRBJ2-1, with 8 bases matching TRBD2. This sequence was found in a man aged 18 to 30 in good health. Some clones in this sample may be carry-over from other donors' samples. The CDR3, as DNA: TGTGCCAGCTCACCGCTTATCGCTAGCGGGAATGAGCAGTTCTTC. It is translated as CASSPLIASGNEQFF.